This T cell receptor beta chain originates from a study of vaccination effects on CD4 cells after COVID-19. As to this clone: The antigen is unknown.

Study conclusions and caveats: Clones arising from infection and from vaccination showed marked clonal contraction late after vaccination.

Prior to sequencing, the ViraFEST assay stimulated PBMC with viral peptide pools, which expanded the antigen-specific CD4+ T cells. The culture ran for 10 days before CD4+ T cells were isolated. Participants each got two BNT162b2 or mRNA-1273 vaccine doses. Vaccinees lacked prior SARS-CoV-2 infection and tested negative for nucleocapsid antibodies. Approximately 1.9 million PBMC per well were cultured with around 11 IU/ml IL-2 and roughly 10 ug/ml peptides. The authors exchanged half the medium for IL-2 medium on days 3 and 7. The V gene's germline CDR1 is SGHTA and CDR2 FQGNSA. The CDR3 sequence is 14 residues long. Between the trimmed V and J ends, which lost 1 base and 4 bases, there was a span of 10 bases. The repertoire was sequenced with immunoSEQ multiplex PCR; TCRdb's copy has only in-frame clones and lacks some. The data contain 25,000 to 30,000 clones, 74% of them seen just once; the ten biggest clones take up 17%.

The source of this sequence is a human donor who received a COVID-19 vaccine. The sequencing here drew on CD4+ T cells from PBMCs cultured with HCoV-OC43 spike peptides, taken after COVID-19 vaccination. Subset in this sample: HCoV-OC43 spike overlapping peptide pool stimulation. The chain joins TRBV7-2 to TRBJ2-5; D might be TRBD2 (6 bases). CDR3 nucleotide sequence: TGTGCCAGCAGCTTAGGGTCCGGGAGAGAGACCCAGTACTTC. This codes for CASSLGSGRETQYF.